These 28 T cell receptor beta chains were sequenced from one sample in a study of shared clonotypes between healthy human individuals (TCRdb year 2020). The receptor library was made with the immunoSEQ multiplex PCR assay. TCRdb mirrors the immuneACCESS table, restricted to in-frame sequences. Some clones are absent from its copies; in checked studies, under half trace to an unresolved V gene, and the reason for the others is unknown. This sample lists over a million clones; roughly 96% were detected once. The ten most abundant clones make up over 1% of the sample. Sample: naive CD4+ T cells sorted from blood. Interpreted using the paper, the cell subset or site label stands for: CD45RA+ positively selected. These TCRs come from a man under 40 in good health.

The V gene is TRBV9, the J gene TRBJ2-3; D not certain. There are 16 residues in the CDR3. V lost 0 bases and J 1 base, leaving 12 bases between the germline ends. CDR1 is SGDLS and CDR2 is YYNGEE in the germline V gene. CDR3 bases: TGTGCCAGCAGCGTAGCGGCGGCTTGGGGCACAGATACGCAGTATTTT. Protein product: CASSVAAAWGTDTQYF.

This clone is a singleton in its sample. J is TRBJ2-3 and V is TRBV10-1; no clear D. Germline assignment: CDR1 WNHNN and CDR2 SYGVQD (reference sequence). Trimming took 5 bases from V and 4 from J, leaving 10 bases between them. The CDR3 runs 13 residues. Here the CDR3 reads CASSSYSADTQYF. In nucleotides, the CDR3 is TGCGCCAGCAGTTCTTACAGCGCAGATACGCAGTATTTT.

The chain couples TRBV27 to TRBJ2-1; 14 bases are a match to TRBD2. Per the germline V gene, CDR1 is MNHEY and CDR2 is SMNVEV (reference sequence). V was clipped by 7 bases and J by 9 bases; unmatched bases: 14. The CDR3 spans 17 residues. CDR3 region: CASNGTSGSYKEGEQFF. The CDR3 region has the DNA TGTGCCAGCAATGGGACTAGCGGGAGTTATAAAGAGGGTGAGCAGTTCTTC.

The rearrangement joins TRBV20-1 to TRBJ2-1; D unclear. Trimming stripped 6 bases from V and 9 bases from J, with 12 bases between. Germline CDR1 is DFQATT and CDR2 is SNEGSKA (reference sequence). The CDR3 contains 11 residues. The CDR3 DNA follows: TGCAGTGCACTTGCGCCGGGTGAGCAGTTCTTC. Translated: CSALAPGEQFF.

The count of this clone is one. The chain uses TRBV25-1 and TRBJ2-7, with 9 bases identical to TRBD1. Trimming removed 7 bases from V and 5 bases from J; junction bases left unmatched: 6. The length of the CDR3 is 13 residues. Germline CDR1 reads MGHDK; CDR2 reads SYGVNS. The CDR3 loop reads CASMGQGLHEQYF. CDR3 bases: TGTGCCAGCATGGGACAGGGTTTACACGAGCAGTACTTC.

The gene calls are TRBV29-1 and TRBJ1-2; D ambiguous. Germline values: CDR1 SQVTM, CDR2 ANQGSEA. Trimming shortened V by 5 bases and J by 5 bases, and 15 bases separated the two germline ends. The CDR3 consists of 13 residues. The CDR3 is CSVFPTGRYGYTF. CDR3 sequence (DNA): TGCAGCGTTTTCCCAACCGGGAGATATGGCTACACCTTC.

This chain uses TRBV5-1 with TRBJ2-7; 11 bases fit TRBD2. CDR3 length: 16 residues. V trimming: 4 bases; J trimming: 4 bases; junction bases outside the gene matches: 10. The V gene's germline CDR1 is SGHRS and CDR2 YFSETQ. This CDR3 is CASSKAIAGGLYEQYF. The CDR3 coding sequence is TGCGCCAGCAGCAAAGCTATAGCGGGAGGGTTGTACGAGCAGTACTTC.

The chain uses TRBV15 and TRBJ2-5, with D possibly being TRBD1 or TRBD2 (5 bases each). The germline gives CDR1 LNHNV, CDR2 YYDKDF (reference sequence). Between the trimmed V and J ends, which lost 6 bases and 5 bases, there was a span of 19 bases. The CDR3 length is 15 residues. The CDR3 DNA is TGTGCCACCAGAATCGGGTCCGGTGAGGGGGAGACCCAGTACTTC. It specifies CATRIGSGEGETQYF.

The V call is TRBV5-4, the J call TRBJ2-7, with D perhaps matching TRBD1 (6 bases). Germline assignment: CDR1 SGHNT and CDR2 YYREEE (reference sequence). This CDR3 has 17 residues. V was cut by 0 bases and J by 0 bases, with 16 bases left in between. The CDR3 DNA follows: TGTGCCAGCAGCTTGGAGGGGATGGGGACATTCTCCTACGAGCAGTACTTC. This gives the protein CASSLEGMGTFSYEQYF.

The rearrangement uses TRBV5-4 and TRBJ1-2; D gene unclear. Trimming removed 3 bases at V and 8 bases at J, with 11 bases between. The germline V gene encodes CDR1 SGHNT and CDR2 YYREEE (reference sequence). CDR3 length: 12 amino acids. The CDR3 nucleotides read TGTGCCAGCAGCTCGCGGGGTGTGGGCTACACCTTC. This sequence encodes CASSSRGVGYTF.

J is TRBJ2-2 and V is TRBV5-4, with 10 bases lining up with TRBD1. J lost 4 bases, V lost 4 bases, and 10 bases had no gene match. The length of the CDR3 is 17 residues. Per germline, CDR1 SGHNT and CDR2 YYREEE (reference sequence). For the CDR3, the DNA is TGTGCCAGCAGCCCATATGGAAGGACAGGGGGCACCGGGGAGCTGTTTTTT. This encodes CASSPYGRTGGTGELFF.

The rearrangement joins TRBV5-6 to TRBJ2-2; D uncertain. Trimming took off 4 bases at V and 7 bases at J, with 17 bases between the two ends. The CDR3 totals 15 residues. CDR1 SGHDT and CDR2 YYEEEE come from the germline V gene. This CDR3 is CASSPRVITVGELFF. The CDR3 DNA reads TGTGCCAGCAGCCCGCGAGTGATCACCGTCGGGGAGCTGTTTTTT. Based on the CDR3 plus reference TRBV5-6 and TRBJ2-2, the full variable domain is DAGVTQSPTHLIKTRGQQVTLRCSPKSGHDTVSWYQQALGQGPQFIFQYYEEEERQRGNFPDRFSGHQFPNYSSELNVNALLLGDSALYLCASSPRVITVGELFFGEGSRLTVL.

This chain uses TRBV20-1 with TRBJ2-7, with a possible D match to TRBD2 (6 bases). V was shortened by 7 bases and J by 9 bases, with 16 bases between the two germline ends. This CDR3 spans 11 amino acids. CDR1 is DFQATT, CDR2 SNEGSKA, per germline (reference sequence). The chain's CDR3 is CSVPREARQYF. In DNA, the CDR3 is TGCAGTGTTCCGAGGGAGGCGCGGCAGTACTTC.

V and J are TRBV7-3 and TRBJ1-5; D gene unclear. The germline V and J ends were trimmed by 5 bases and 8 bases, with 16 bases remaining between them. Germline lookup yields CDR1 SGHTA and CDR2 FQGTGA. This CDR3 spans 14 amino acids. The CDR3 DNA follows: TGTGCCAGCAGCCCAAGGTCCGGGCAGGAGCCCCAGCATTTT. This translates into CASSPRSGQEPQHF.

J is TRBJ2-7 and V is TRBV4-1; D unresolved. Germline-derived CDR1 and CDR2 are MGHRA and YSYEKL. V dropped 0 bases and J dropped 2 bases, with 11 bases sitting between them. CDR3 length equals 15 residues. The CDR3: CASSQESRPTYEQYF. DNA for the CDR3: TGCGCCAGCAGCCAAGAGTCAAGACCAACCTACGAGCAGTACTTC.

This clone has only a few counts. The CDR3 reads CASSLAENQPQHF. DNA of the CDR3: TGCGCCAGCAGCTTGGCCGAAAATCAGCCCCAGCATTTT. The gene calls are TRBV5-1 and TRBJ1-5; D gene unclear. Trimming removed 0 bases from V and 4 bases from J, with 5 bases in between. Germline lookup yields CDR1 SGHRS and CDR2 YFSETQ. This CDR3 is 13 amino acids long.

A single count supports this clone. The chain combines TRBV5-1 with TRBJ2-7; D ambiguous. The germline V gene has CDR1 SGHRS and CDR2 YFSETQ. Trimming took 0 bases from V and 5 from J, leaving 12 bases between them. The CDR3 consists of 14 residues. The CDR3 nucleotides are TGCGCCAGCAGCTTGGATCCCGGATGGGACGAGCAGTACTTC. It yields the protein CASSLDPGWDEQYF.

The rearrangement joins TRBV15 to TRBJ1-1; 9 bases line up with TRBD1. The ends lost 4 bases at V and 5 bases at J; junction bases unmatched: 8. CDR3 size: 15 residues. Germline V gives CDR1 LNHNV, CDR2 YYDKDF (reference sequence). CDR3 in amino acids: CATSTSRDRVTEAFF. CDR3 coding DNA: TGTGCCACCAGCACGAGCCGGGACAGGGTGACTGAAGCTTTCTTT.

CDR3 protein: CASSREWGEAFF. The CDR3 DNA follows: TGTGCCAGTTCAAGGGAATGGGGCGAAGCTTTCTTT. The V gene is TRBV28, the J gene TRBJ1-1; a possible D gene is TRBD1 (5 bases). The V gene's germline CDR1 is MDHEN and CDR2 SYDVKM. The CDR3 runs 12 residues. Trimming stripped 9 bases from V and 8 bases from J, with 16 bases between.

V and J are TRBV19 and TRBJ2-1; 10 bases align to TRBD2. CDR3 length: 13 residues. The germline V gene encodes CDR1 LNHDA and CDR2 SQIVND (reference sequence). Trimming at V came to 8 bases and at J to 8 bases, leaving 6 bases not matched to a gene. The CDR3 DNA reads as TGTGCCAGTGGGGCACTAGCGGGATATGAGCAGTTCTTC. Encoded protein: CASGALAGYEQFF.

The V gene is TRBV19, the J gene TRBJ1-5; 7 bases are shared with TRBD1. Trimming cost V 5 bases and J 1 base; bases outside gene matches: 8. The V gene's germline CDR1 is LNHDA and CDR2 SQIVND (reference sequence). This CDR3 is 16 amino acids long. The DNA for the CDR3 is TGTGCCAGTAGTCTTAACAGGGGTTGGAGCAATCAGCCCCAGCATTTT. Its translation: CASSLNRGWSNQPQHF. Full variable domain (missing parts from reference TRBV19 and TRBJ1-5): DGGITQSPKYLFRKEGQNVTLSCEQNLNHDAMYWYRQDPGQGLRLIYYSQIVNDFQKGDIAEGYSVSREKKESFPLTVTSAQKNPTAFYLCASSLNRGWSNQPQHFGDGTRLSIL.

This clone was counted a single time. The rearrangement links TRBV4-1 to TRBJ2-1; 11 bases fit TRBD2. CDR3 size: 15 residues. J gave up 9 bases and V 4 bases, and 8 bases lay outside the gene matches. The V gene's germline CDR1 is MGHRA and CDR2 YSYEKL. CDR3 DNA: TGCGCCAGCAGCCTTAGACTAGCGGGAACTCTTGAGCAGTTCTTC. It is translated as CASSLRLAGTLEQFF.

CDR3 bases: TGCAGCGCCCTCGGACAGACCTACGAGCAGTACTTC. Translated: CSALGQTYEQYF. This chain uses TRBV29-1 with TRBJ2-7; maybe TRBD1 (6 bases). The germline CDR1 and CDR2 sequences are SQVTM and ANQGSEA. This CDR3 has 12 residues. The ends were cut back, 7 bases at V and 2 bases at J, with 12 bases in the middle.

The J gene is TRBJ2-1, the V gene TRBV28; D gene uncertain. V was shortened by 8 bases and J by 7 bases, with 12 bases between the two germline ends. The CDR3 totals 12 residues. Germline V gene lookup returns CDR1 MDHEN and CDR2 SYDVKM. This chain's CDR3 is CASGLLRNEQFF. The CDR3 bases are TGTGCCAGCGGCCTACTAAGGAATGAGCAGTTCTTC.

The V call is TRBV5-4, the J call TRBJ2-7, with D possibly called TRBD1 or TRBD2 (5 bases each). The CDR3 is 13 residues long. CDR1 and CDR2 (germline): SGHNT, YYREEE (reference sequence). The germline V and J ends were trimmed by 4 bases and 3 bases, with 11 bases remaining between them. The CDR3 protein is CASSNTGGYEQYF. The DNA of the CDR3 is TGTGCCAGCAGCAACACTGGGGGCTACGAGCAGTACTTC. The entire variable domain, with the rest obtained from reference TRBV5-4 and TRBJ2-7, is as follows: ETGVTQSPTHLIKTRGQQVTLRCSSQSGHNTVSWYQQALGQGPQFIFQYYREEENGRGNFPPRFSGLQFPNYSSELNVNALELDDSALYLCASSNTGGYEQYFGPGTRLTVT.

V is TRBV10-1 and J is TRBJ2-1; unclear D gene. The length of the CDR3 is 15 residues. The germline CDR1 and CDR2 sequences are WNHNN and SYGVQD (reference sequence). The V end lost 3 bases, the J end lost 6 bases, and 15 bases lay between the germline ends. The CDR3 coding sequence is TGCGCCAGCAGTGATATTAGCCGGACCGTCAATGAGCAGTTCTTC. Translated, it gives CASSDISRTVNEQFF.

CDR3 coding DNA: TGTGCCAGCTCACCGGTAGCGGGAGTACTCATTGTAGCCAAAAACATTCAGTACTTC. Amino acids: CASSPVAGVLIVAKNIQYF. This sequence joins TRBV18 and TRBJ2-4; 9 bases map to TRBD2. CDR1 is KGHSH and CDR2 is LQKENI in the germline V gene. CDR3 size: 19 residues. V lost 3 bases and J lost 0; bases outside the gene matches: 12.

This clone was seen more than once but under ten times. The V gene is TRBV14, the J gene TRBJ1-1, with D perhaps matching TRBD1 (6 bases). V lost 3 bases and J 3 bases, leaving 14 bases between the germline ends. This CDR3 contains 15 residues. CDR1 and CDR2 from the germline V gene are SGHDN and FVKESK. The CDR3 coding sequence is TGTGCCAGCAGCCAGGGCATAGACAGGTACACTGAAGCTTTCTTT. As protein: CASSQGIDRYTEAFF.